A selection of T cell receptor beta chains follows, all from one sample in a study of blood T cell repertoires in COVID-19. Generated by immunoSEQ multiplex PCR, the TCRdb table keeps only in-frame clones and is missing some. The sample records roughly 160,000 clones, approximately 86% being singletons. Sequenced: peripheral blood. Receptor source: a woman aged 55-75 years who had recovered from COVID-19. Both conserved end residues are part of each CDR3. D genes are given only for firm matches. Clone size is not always given. Where it is, it says once, few, many or a class for expanded clones.

D: TRBD1; size: NA; J: TRBJ1-2; V: TRBV28; CDR3: CASIENRGQGYTF; DNA: TGTGCCAGCATCGAAAATAGGGGGCAAGGCTACACCTTC
D: NA; size: NA; J: TRBJ1-5; V: TRBV19; CDR3: CASSSRGQRGQPQHF; DNA: TGTGCCAGTAGTTCACGCGGACAGAGAGGTCAGCCCCAGCATTTT
D: NA; size: NA; J: TRBJ2-5; V: TRBV11-2; CDR3: CASSFFGGPQETQYF; DNA: TGTGCCAGCAGCTTTTTCGGGGGGCCTCAAGAGACCCAGTACTTC
D: TRBD2; size: NA; J: TRBJ2-5; V: TRBV10-1; CDR3: CASSESGTSGQETQYF; DNA: TGCGCCAGCAGTGAGTCAGGAACTAGCGGACAAGAGACCCAGTACTTC
D: NA; size: NA; J: TRBJ2-3; V: TRBV24-1; CDR3: CATSDPRGGTDTQYF; DNA: TGTGCCACCAGTGATCCCCGGGGAGGCACAGATACGCAGTATTTT
D: TRBD2; size: NA; J: TRBJ2-5; V: TRBV2; CDR3: CASHERGGGKETQYF; DNA: TGTGCCAGCCATGAGCGGGGGGGCGGGAAAGAGACCCAGTACTTC
D: NA; size: once; J: TRBJ2-1; V: TRBV7-8; CDR3: CASTLIAGQGNEQFF; DNA: TGTGCCAGCACCCTTATAGCGGGACAGGGCAATGAGCAGTTCTTC
D: NA; size: NA; J: TRBJ1-6; V: TRBV28; CDR3: CASSPYKWNSPLHF; DNA: TGTGCCAGCAGTCCCTATAAGTGGAATTCACCCCTCCACTTT
D: TRBD1; size: once; J: TRBJ1-2; V: TRBV6-1; CDR3: CASSERDRDYGYTF; DNA: TGTGCCAGCAGTGAGAGGGACAGGGACTATGGCTACACCTTC
D: NA; size: NA; J: TRBJ2-7; V: TRBV6-5; CDR3: CASRLTADSYEQYF; DNA: TGTGCCAGCCGCTTGACAGCCGACTCCTACGAGCAGTACTTC
D: TRBD1; size: NA; J: TRBJ2-5; V: TRBV5-1; CDR3: CASSTGQGAETQYF; DNA: TGCGCCAGCAGCACCGGACAGGGGGCAGAGACCCAGTACTTC
D: NA; size: NA; J: TRBJ1-2; V: TRBV2; CDR3: CASSETDDLGYGYTF; DNA: TGTGCCAGCAGTGAAACAGACGATCTGGGCTATGGCTACACCTTC
D: TRBD2; size: NA; J: TRBJ2-3; V: TRBV5-4; CDR3: CASSLASSGGDTQYF; DNA: TGTGCCAGCAGCTTGGCATCTAGCGGCGGAGATACGCAGTATTTT
D: NA; size: NA; J: TRBJ1-5; V: TRBV3-1/TRBV3-2; CDR3: CASSQGGDQPQHF; DNA: TGTGCCAGCAGCCAAGGGGGGGATCAGCCCCAGCATTTT
D: TRBD1; size: NA; J: TRBJ1-2; V: TRBV19; CDR3: CASSMGQGASYGYTF; DNA: TGTGCCAGTAGTATGGGACAGGGGGCCAGCTATGGCTACACCTTC
D: TRBD2; size: once; J: TRBJ2-7; V: TRBV6-2/TRBV6-3; CDR3: CASSLPRRGSSYEQYF; DNA: TGTGCCAGCAGCCTACCGAGGCGGGGGAGCTCCTACGAGCAGTACTTC
D: TRBD1; size: NA; J: TRBJ2-7; V: TRBV9; CDR3: CASSVGGQGAYEQYF; DNA: TGTGCCAGCAGCGTAGGAGGACAGGGGGCATACGAGCAGTACTTC
D: NA; size: NA; J: TRBJ1-5; V: TRBV24-1; CDR3: CATSDGGRGNNQPQHF; DNA: TGTGCCACCAGTGATGGGGGGAGGGGTAACAATCAGCCCCAGCATTTT
D: NA; size: NA; J: TRBJ2-1; V: TRBV24-1; CDR3: CATSESDGRGYNEQFF; DNA: TGTGCCACCAGTGAATCCGACGGGAGAGGCTACAATGAGCAGTTCTTC
D: NA; size: NA; J: TRBJ1-2; V: TRBV7-2; CDR3: CASSPQGADMSYTF; DNA: TGTGCCAGCAGCCCTCAAGGCGCGGATATGAGTTACACCTTC
D: NA; size: NA; J: TRBJ2-7; V: TRBV21-1; CDR3: CASSKKEGKAYEQYF; DNA: TGTGCCAGCAGCAAAAAGGAGGGGAAAGCGTACGAGCAGTACTTC
D: NA; size: NA; J: TRBJ1-1; V: TRBV2; CDR3: CASSYRVGAFF; DNA: TGTGCCAGCAGTTACAGGGTAGGAGCTTTCTTT
D: NA; size: NA; J: TRBJ2-7; V: TRBV2; CDR3: CASSATSYEQYF; DNA: TGTGCCAGCAGCGCGACATCGTACGAGCAGTACTTC
D: TRBD2; size: NA; J: TRBJ2-7; V: TRBV10-3; CDR3: CAISVLAGGLEQYF; DNA: TGTGCCATCAGTGTATTAGCGGGGGGGCTCGAGCAGTACTTC
D: NA; size: NA; J: TRBJ2-7; V: TRBV4-1; CDR3: CASSQMTASYEQYF; DNA: TGCGCCAGCAGCCAAATGACAGCCTCCTACGAGCAGTACTTC
D: NA; size: NA; J: TRBJ1-1; V: TRBV7-9; CDR3: CASSFFSNTEAFF; DNA: TGTGCCAGCAGCTTCTTTTCTAACACTGAAGCTTTCTTT
D: NA; size: NA; J: TRBJ2-7; V: TRBV27; CDR3: CASSWLRGYEQYF; DNA: TGTGCCAGCAGTTGGTTACGGGGCTACGAGCAGTACTTC
D: NA; size: NA; J: TRBJ1-2; V: TRBV6-5; CDR3: CASKAGQGLAYGYTF; DNA: TGTGCCAGCAAGGCTGGGCAGGGCCTCGCCTATGGCTACACCTTC
D: NA; size: NA; J: TRBJ1-1; V: TRBV11-2; CDR3: CASSLDYGRVNTEAFF; DNA: TGTGCCAGCAGCTTAGATTACGGGAGGGTGAACACTGAAGCTTTCTTT
D: NA; size: NA; J: TRBJ2-3; V: TRBV7-9; CDR3: CASSFWPPTDTQYF; DNA: TGTGCCAGCAGCTTTTGGCCTCCCACAGATACGCAGTATTTT
D: NA; size: NA; J: TRBJ1-1; V: TRBV28; CDR3: CASRSSGLNTEAFF; DNA: TGTGCCAGCAGGTCTTCAGGGCTGAACACTGAAGCTTTCTTT
D: TRBD1; size: NA; J: TRBJ1-2; V: TRBV11-3; CDR3: CASSGTGDQYGYTF; DNA: TGTGCCAGCAGCGGGACAGGGGACCAATATGGCTACACCTTC
D: NA; size: NA; J: TRBJ1-3; V: TRBV30; CDR3: CAWSVGFLNTIYF; DNA: TGTGCCTGGAGTGTCGGGTTTCTGAACACCATATATTTT
D: TRBD1; size: NA; J: TRBJ1-2; V: TRBV3-1/TRBV3-2; CDR3: CASSQEPTGRTF; DNA: TGTGCCAGCAGCCAAGAACCGACAGGGCGCACCTTC
D: NA; size: NA; J: TRBJ2-3; V: TRBV11-2; CDR3: CASSVSDTQYF; DNA: TGTGCCAGCAGCGTAAGCGATACGCAGTATTTT
D: NA; size: NA; J: TRBJ1-5; V: TRBV19; CDR3: CASSIVTGGWNQPQHF; DNA: TGTGCCAGTAGTATAGTGACAGGTGGGTGGAATCAGCCCCAGCATTTT
D: TRBD1; size: NA; J: TRBJ1-4; V: TRBV5-1; CDR3: CASSAAGQGAVEKLFF; DNA: TGCGCCAGCAGCGCCGCCGGGCAGGGGGCGGTTGAAAAACTGTTTTTT
D: NA; size: NA; J: TRBJ1-2; V: TRBV7-8; CDR3: CASSLGLRDGYTF; DNA: TGTGCCAGCAGCTTAGGGTTGCGGGATGGCTACACCTTC
D: TRBD2; size: NA; J: TRBJ2-5; V: TRBV11-2; CDR3: CASSLGRLAGGPQETQYF; DNA: TGTGCCAGCAGCCTAGGGAGACTAGCGGGGGGACCCCAAGAGACCCAGTACTTC
D: NA; size: NA; J: TRBJ2-7; V: TRBV7-6; CDR3: CASSSQQRREQYF; DNA: TGTGCCAGCAGCTCCCAACAGCGGCGCGAGCAGTACTTC
D: TRBD2; size: NA; J: TRBJ2-7; V: TRBV4-3; CDR3: CASSQDQASGLRDF; DNA: TGCGCCAGCAGCCAAGATCAGGCTAGCGGACTGCGAGACTTC
D: TRBD1; size: NA; J: TRBJ1-1; V: TRBV5-1; CDR3: CASSSPGQMDTEAFF; DNA: TGCGCCAGCAGCTCGCCGGGACAGATGGACACTGAAGCTTTCTTT
D: TRBD1; size: NA; J: TRBJ2-5; V: TRBV5-1; CDR3: CASSLDLTGGEQTQYF; DNA: TGCGCCAGCAGCTTAGATCTGACAGGGGGAGAGCAGACCCAGTACTTC
D: TRBD1; size: NA; J: TRBJ1-2; V: TRBV3-1/TRBV3-2; CDR3: CASSSDRGSGYTF; DNA: TGTGCCAGCAGCTCAGACAGGGGATCGGGCTACACCTTC
D: NA; size: NA; J: TRBJ2-3; V: TRBV3-1/TRBV3-2; CDR3: CASSPRQADTQYF; DNA: TGTGCCAGCAGCCCCAGACAGGCAGATACGCAGTATTTT
D: NA; size: NA; J: TRBJ2-5; V: TRBV6-6; CDR3: CASSYSRTPPKTQYF; DNA: TGTGCCAGCAGTTACTCCCGGACTCCTCCCAAGACCCAGTACTTC
D: TRBD2; size: NA; J: TRBJ2-5; V: TRBV7-6; CDR3: CASSQERGGFGETQYF; DNA: TGTGCCAGCAGCCAAGAGCGGGGGGGCTTTGGAGAGACCCAGTACTTC
D: TRBD1; size: NA; J: TRBJ1-1; V: TRBV5-1; CDR3: CASSWAQGATEAFF; DNA: TGCGCCAGCAGCTGGGCGCAGGGGGCAACTGAAGCTTTCTTT
D: TRBD1; size: once; J: TRBJ1-3; V: TRBV5-6; CDR3: CASSFDRVAGNTIYF; DNA: TGTGCCAGCAGCTTCGACAGGGTGGCAGGAAACACCATATATTTT
D: TRBD1; size: NA; J: TRBJ2-5; V: TRBV2; CDR3: CASSPDGTGKETQYF; DNA: TGTGCCAGCAGTCCAGATGGGACAGGGAAAGAGACCCAGTACTTC
D: NA; size: NA; J: TRBJ1-3; V: TRBV30; CDR3: CAWALGGAAGNTIYF; DNA: TGTGCCTGGGCCCTGGGGGGGGCTGCTGGAAACACCATATATTTT
D: NA; size: NA; J: TRBJ2-7; V: TRBV7-2; CDR3: CASSLGGVLLSYEQYF; DNA: TGTGCCAGCAGCTTAGGGGGGGTCCTCCTCTCCTACGAGCAGTACTTC
D: NA; size: NA; J: TRBJ1-6; V: TRBV6-6; CDR3: CASQPPGSSSPLHF; DNA: TGTGCCAGTCAACCTCCAGGTAGTTCGTCACCCCTCCACTTT
D: NA; size: NA; J: TRBJ1-1; V: TRBV27; CDR3: CASSLIPGGDTEAFF; DNA: TGTGCCAGCAGTTTAATCCCGGGAGGGGACACTGAAGCTTTCTTT
D: NA; size: NA; J: TRBJ2-3; V: TRBV12-3/TRBV12-4; CDR3: CASSLTADTQYF; DNA: TGTGCCAGCAGTTTGACAGCAGATACGCAGTATTTT
D: NA; size: NA; J: TRBJ1-5; V: TRBV12-3/TRBV12-4; CDR3: CASSLSSGQPQHF; DNA: TGTGCCAGCAGTTTGTCGTCGGGTCAGCCCCAGCATTTT
D: NA; size: NA; J: TRBJ1-2; V: TRBV6-2/TRBV6-3; CDR3: CASSYGGGTF; DNA: TGTGCCAGCAGTTACGGTGGCGGCACCTTC
D: TRBD2; size: NA; J: TRBJ2-1; V: TRBV12-5; CDR3: CASGLVLVGRDATEQFF; DNA: TGTGCTAGTGGTTTGGTACTTGTTGGGAGGGATGCCACCGAGCAGTTCTTC
D: TRBD1; size: NA; J: TRBJ1-2; V: TRBV29-1; CDR3: CSVGDRAWGYTF; DNA: TGCAGCGTTGGGGACAGGGCGTGGGGCTACACCTTC